The 15 T cell receptor beta chains reported below all come from one sample, sequenced in a study of blood T cell repertoires in COVID-19 (dated by TCRdb to the early 2020s). Receptor libraries were prepared by the immunoSEQ multiplex PCR assay. TCRdb took this table from immuneACCESS and kept in-frame rearrangements with V and J called. Such tables lack part of the clones; where checked against another copy, unresolved V genes explain under half of the gap, and the rest is unexplained. The sample table records more than 300,000 clones; roughly 86% of these occur just once. About 1.7% of the sample is taken by the ten largest. Sequenced: peripheral blood. These receptors all come from a woman aged 45-60 years with acute or convalescent COVID-19.

This chain joins TRBV3-1 (or the pseudogene TRBV3-2) and TRBJ2-2; D gene ambiguous. Germline loops: CDR1 LGHDT, CDR2 YNNKEL (reference sequence). Trimming took off 4 bases at V and 3 bases at J, with 6 bases between the two ends. The CDR3 has 13 amino acids. The DNA of the CDR3 is TGTGCCAGCAGCCTTATAGACACCGGGGAGCTGTTTTTT. It yields the protein CASSLIDTGELFF.

The V gene is TRBV7-8, the J gene TRBJ2-7; 11 bases line up with TRBD1. Germline V lookup: CDR1 SGHVS, CDR2 FQNEAQ. V dropped 4 bases and J dropped 3; count of bases not matched to a gene: 5. The CDR3 is 15 residues long. For the CDR3, the DNA is TGTGCCAGCAGCTCCGGGACAGGGGGGTTCTACGAGCAGTACTTC. This translates into CASSSGTGGFYEQYF.

This clone appeared once. The chain has TRBV24-1 and TRBJ2-5; D possibly corresponds to TRBD2 (5 bases). Trimming removed 1 base from V and 5 bases from J, with 16 bases in between. The CDR3 loop spans 16 amino acids. CDR1 and CDR2 from the germline V gene are KGHDR and SFDVKD. The CDR3 reads CATSDFEGKVRETQYF. The CDR3 nucleotides read TGTGCCACCAGTGATTTTGAGGGAAAGGTACGGGAGACCCAGTACTTC.

V usage is TRBV23-1 and J usage is TRBJ1-3; a possible D gene is TRBD1 (5 bases). TRBV23-1 falls under the ORF class, with uncertain function. The CDR3 has 14 residues. The V end was cut by 8 bases, the J end by 4 bases, with 15 bases between. CDR3 protein: CASPPAGDGNTIYF. The CDR3 nucleotides are TGCGCCAGCCCCCCAGCGGGGGACGGAAACACCATATATTTT.

This chain uses TRBV6-6 with TRBJ1-2; tentative D call: TRBD1 (5 bases). CDR3 length: 11 residues. Germline V lookup: CDR1 MNHNY, CDR2 SVGAGI (reference sequence). V was clipped by 6 bases and J by 6 bases, with 8 bases between them. The CDR3 sequence: CASSRQNGYTF. The CDR3 nucleotides read TGTGCCAGCAGCCGACAGAATGGCTACACCTTC.

The chain has TRBV4-1 and TRBJ2-1; the match to TRBD1 covers 9 bases. The J segment lost 5 bases and the V segment lost 4 bases, leaving 9 bases of the junction unmatched. CDR3 size: 16 residues. Germline loops: CDR1 MGHRA, CDR2 YSYEKL. CDR3: CASSPLPWDRDNEQFF. CDR3 nucleotides: TGCGCCAGCAGCCCCCTCCCATGGGACAGGGACAATGAGCAGTTCTTC.

V gene TRBV7-8 combines with J gene TRBJ2-2; no clear D gene. This CDR3 region has 15 residues. CDR1 SGHVS and CDR2 FQNEAQ come from the germline V gene. V lost 5 bases to trimming and J lost 2 bases, with 12 bases between them. Here the CDR3 reads CASSRRKRNTGELFF. The CDR3 DNA reads TGTGCCAGCAGCCGTCGAAAGCGAAACACCGGGGAGCTGTTTTTT.

The chain joins TRBV7-2 to TRBJ2-3; 11 nucleotides align to TRBD2. The CDR3 loop spans 16 amino acids. V shed 1 base and J 6 bases; nucleotides not matched to a gene: 6. CDR1 and CDR2 (germline): SGHTA, FQGNSA. CDR3 sequence reads: CASSLGILAGADTQYF. CDR3 nucleotide sequence: TGTGCCAGCAGCTTAGGGATACTAGCGGGAGCTGATACGCAGTATTTT.

The chain employs TRBV27 and TRBJ1-2, with D hard to call. V was cut by 6 bases and J by 4 bases, with 12 bases left in between. The germline CDR1 and CDR2 sequences are MNHEY and SMNVEV (reference sequence). The CDR3 is made up of 13 amino acids. The chain's CDR3 is CASSLVGAYGYTF. The CDR3 DNA is TGTGCCAGCAGCCTCGTGGGCGCCTATGGCTACACCTTC.

The J gene is TRBJ1-2, the V gene TRBV7-9; 8 bases map to TRBD1. V was clipped by 3 bases and J by 6 bases; unmatched bases: 18. CDR1 and CDR2 (germline): SEHNR, FQNEAQ (reference sequence). The CDR3 consists of 18 residues. As DNA, the CDR3 is TGTGCCAGCAGCTTCAATCGACAGGGGCATGGCCGGGTCCATGGCTACACCTTC. Its protein product is CASSFNRQGHGRVHGYTF.

The J gene is TRBJ2-1, the V gene TRBV4-1; D may be TRBD1 (5 bases). The CDR3 runs to 19 residues. The ends were cut back, 5 bases at V and 4 bases at J, with 27 bases in the middle. Germline CDR1 reads MGHRA; CDR2 reads YSYEKL. The CDR3 loop reads CASSAQGGSPEPLYNEQFF. The CDR3 nucleotides read TGCGCCAGCAGCGCCCAGGGTGGTAGCCCGGAACCCTTGTACAATGAGCAGTTCTTC.

Notes on this clone: Other DNA sequences in the same sample also yield this CDR3. The V call is TRBV18, the J call TRBJ2-7, with D perhaps matching TRBD2 (5 bases). The CDR3 extends over 12 amino acids. CDR1 and CDR2 from the germline V gene are KGHSH and LQKENI. The V and J ends lost 2 bases and 3 bases respectively, with 5 bases between them. DNA for the CDR3: TGTGCCAGCTCACCAGGGAGCTACGAGCAGTACTTC. Translated: CASSPGSYEQYF.

The V call is TRBV7-9, the J call TRBJ2-5; D perhaps matches TRBD2 (6 bases). This CDR3 contains 14 residues. V lost 3 bases and J 1 base, leaving 9 bases between the germline ends. CDR1 and CDR2 from the germline V gene are SEHNR and FQNEAQ (reference sequence). CDR3 sequence reads: CASSFGGSQETQYF. DNA for the CDR3: TGTGCCAGCAGCTTTGGGGGGTCCCAAGAGACCCAGTACTTC. The complete variable domain, with remaining parts taken from reference TRBV7-9 and TRBJ2-5, reads DTGVSQNPRHKITKRGQNVTFRCDPISEHNRLYWYRQTLGQGPEFLTYFQNEAQLEKSRLLSDRFSAERPKGSFSTLEIQRTEQGDSAMYLCASSFGGSQETQYFGPGTRLLVL.

The J gene is TRBJ1-1, the V gene TRBV5-6; no definite D call. CDR1 and CDR2 (germline): SGHDT, YYEEEE. There are 13 residues in the CDR3. With 4 bases removed from V and 8 bases from J, the gap between germline ends came to 15 bases. This CDR3 is CASSPWTGVEAFF. The CDR3 nucleotides are TGTGCCAGCAGCCCATGGACGGGAGTGGAAGCTTTCTTT.

The CDR3 nucleotides read TGTGCCAGCAGCGCCGGGACAAGAAATTCACCCCTCCACTTT. Its translation is CASSAGTRNSPLHF. The chain joins TRBV7-2 to TRBJ1-6; weak D call: TRBD1 (6 bases). The germline CDR1 and CDR2 sequences are SGHTA and FQGNSA. V gave up 5 bases and J gave up 7 bases, with 12 bases separating them. There are 14 residues in the CDR3.